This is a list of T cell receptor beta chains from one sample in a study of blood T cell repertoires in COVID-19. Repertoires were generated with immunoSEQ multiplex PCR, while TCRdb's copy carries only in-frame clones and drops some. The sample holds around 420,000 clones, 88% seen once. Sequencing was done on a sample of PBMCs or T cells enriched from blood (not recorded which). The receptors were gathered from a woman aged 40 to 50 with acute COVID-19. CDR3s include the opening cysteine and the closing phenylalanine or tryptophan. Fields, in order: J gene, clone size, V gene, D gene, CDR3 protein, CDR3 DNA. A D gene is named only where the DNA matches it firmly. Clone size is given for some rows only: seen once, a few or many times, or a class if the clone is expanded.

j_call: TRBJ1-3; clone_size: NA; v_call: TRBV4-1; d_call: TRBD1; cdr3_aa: CASSQSGQGGGNTIYF; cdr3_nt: TGCGCCAGCAGCCAGTCAGGACAGGGAGGAGGAAACACCATATATTTT
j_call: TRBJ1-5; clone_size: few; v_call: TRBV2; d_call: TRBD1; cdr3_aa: CASSGPTGVDSNQPQHF; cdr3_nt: TGTGCCAGCAGTGGGCCGACAGGGGTAGATAGCAATCAGCCCCAGCATTTT
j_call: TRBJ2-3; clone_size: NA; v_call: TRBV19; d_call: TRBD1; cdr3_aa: CASSTGGPDTQYF; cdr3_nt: TGTGCCAGTAGCACAGGGGGCCCAGATACGCAGTATTTT
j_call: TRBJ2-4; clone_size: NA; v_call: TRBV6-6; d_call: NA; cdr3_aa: CASSFRGDKNIQYF; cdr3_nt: TGTGCCAGCAGTTTCAGGGGTGACAAAAACATTCAGTACTTC
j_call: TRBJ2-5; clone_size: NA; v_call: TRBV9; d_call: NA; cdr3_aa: CASSVGGAQYF; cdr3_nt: TGTGCCAGCAGCGTAGGCGGGGCCCAGTACTTC
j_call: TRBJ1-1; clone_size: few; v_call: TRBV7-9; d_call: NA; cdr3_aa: CASSLEVADTEAFF; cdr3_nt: TGTGCCAGCAGCTTAGAGGTCGCGGACACTGAAGCTTTCTTT
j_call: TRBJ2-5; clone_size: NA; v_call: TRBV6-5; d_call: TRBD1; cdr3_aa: CASSRQGGETQYF; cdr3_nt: TGTGCCAGCAGTAGACAGGGCGGAGAGACCCAGTACTTC
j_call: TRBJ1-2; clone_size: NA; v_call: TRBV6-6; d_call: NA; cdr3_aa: CASSYSGHSNYGYTF; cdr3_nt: TGTGCCAGCAGTTACTCGGGACATTCTAACTATGGCTACACCTTC
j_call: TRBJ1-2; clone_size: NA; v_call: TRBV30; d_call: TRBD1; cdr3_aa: CAWTLDRGLYGYTF; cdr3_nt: TGTGCCTGGACCTTGGACAGGGGTTTGTATGGCTACACCTTC
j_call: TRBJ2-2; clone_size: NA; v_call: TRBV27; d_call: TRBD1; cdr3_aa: CASSSGQGNTGELFF; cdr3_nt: TGTGCCAGCAGTAGCGGACAGGGGAACACCGGGGAGCTGTTTTTT
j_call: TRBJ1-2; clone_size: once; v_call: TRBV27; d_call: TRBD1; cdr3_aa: CASSITDRVRGYTF; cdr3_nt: TGTGCCAGCAGCATAACCGACAGGGTGCGGGGCTACACCTTC
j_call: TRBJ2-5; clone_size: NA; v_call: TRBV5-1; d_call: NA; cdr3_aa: CASSLGGHPRGETQYF; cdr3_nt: TGCGCCAGCAGCTTGGGCGGGCACCCCAGGGGAGAGACCCAGTACTTC
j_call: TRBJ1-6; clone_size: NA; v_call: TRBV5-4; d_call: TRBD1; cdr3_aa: CASSPTGQYNSPLHF; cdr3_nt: TGTGCCAGCAGTCCCACGGGACAGTATAATTCACCCCTCCACTTT
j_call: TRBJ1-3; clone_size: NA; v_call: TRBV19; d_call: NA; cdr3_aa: CASSINVWSARFRTAAGNTIYF; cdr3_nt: TGTGCCAGTAGTATAAACGTCTGGTCGGCCAGATTTAGGACAGCGGCTGGAAACACCATATATTTT
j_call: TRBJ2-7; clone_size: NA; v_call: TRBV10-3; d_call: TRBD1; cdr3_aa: CAISEGTGGRKYEEYF; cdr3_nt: TGTGCCATCAGTGAAGGGACAGGGGGAAGGAAGTATGAGGAGTACTTC
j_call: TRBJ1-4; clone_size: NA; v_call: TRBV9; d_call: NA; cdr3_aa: CASSPQATNEKLFF; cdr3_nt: TGTGCCAGCAGTCCACAGGCAACTAATGAAAAACTGTTTTTT
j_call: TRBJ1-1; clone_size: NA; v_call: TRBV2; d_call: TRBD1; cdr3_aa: CADRGMNTEAFF; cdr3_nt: TGTGCCGACAGGGGGATGAACACTGAAGCTTTCTTT
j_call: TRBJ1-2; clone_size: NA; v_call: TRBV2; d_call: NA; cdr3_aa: CASNGRNAGGYTF; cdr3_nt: TGTGCCAGCAATGGAAGGAATGCGGGTGGCTACACCTTC
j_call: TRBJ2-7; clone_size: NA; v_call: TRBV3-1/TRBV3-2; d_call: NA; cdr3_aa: CASSRVDSTYEQYF; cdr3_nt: TGTGCCAGCAGCCGAGTCGACAGCACCTACGAGCAGTACTTC
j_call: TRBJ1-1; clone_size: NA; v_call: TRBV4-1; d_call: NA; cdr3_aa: CASSPTDTNTEAFF; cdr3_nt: TGCGCCAGCAGCCCCACTGATACGAACACTGAAGCTTTCTTT
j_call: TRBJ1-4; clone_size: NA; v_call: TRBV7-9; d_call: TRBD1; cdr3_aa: CASIRTGEGEKLFF; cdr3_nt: TGTGCCAGCATAAGGACAGGGGAGGGTGAAAAACTGTTTTTT
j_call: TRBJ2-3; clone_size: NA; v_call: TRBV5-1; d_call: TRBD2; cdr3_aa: CASSYSGGNTDTQYF; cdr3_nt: TGCGCCAGCAGCTATAGCGGGGGCAACACAGATACGCAGTATTTT
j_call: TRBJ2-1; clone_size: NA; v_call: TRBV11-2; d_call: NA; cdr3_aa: CASRDLGGQFF; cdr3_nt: TGTGCCAGCAGGGATTTGGGGGGGCAGTTCTTC